Shown below are 3 T cell receptor beta chains from a single sample sequenced in a study of PD-1 blockade in mismatch repair-deficient tumors. Assay used: immunoSEQ multiplex PCR; TCRdb lists only in-frame clones, some missing. Here the sample spans 100,000 to 150,000 clones, about 86% being singletons. Material: peripheral blood, obtained 44 weeks after starting pembrolizumab. Receptor source: an adult with mismatch repair-deficient cancer.

V is TRBV7-2 and J is TRBJ1-3; 7 nucleotides align to TRBD1. The CDR3 loop spans 17 amino acids. Germline CDR1 reads SGHTA; CDR2 reads FQGNSA. The V and J ends lost 2 bases and 2 bases, in that order; junction bases with no gene match: 9. The CDR3 nucleotides read TGTGCCAGCAGCTTACAGTCGGGACAGCAGACTGGAAACACCATATATTTT. This translates into CASSLQSGQQTGNTIYF.

This chain uses TRBV30 with TRBJ2-1; 7 bases align to TRBD2. V was pared by 2 bases and J by 2 bases, with 6 bases of the junction left unmatched. This CDR3 has 15 amino acids. Germline V gene sequence: CDR1 GTSNPN, CDR2 SVGIG (reference sequence). CDR3 DNA: TGTGCCTGGAGTAACGCGGGAGATCCCTACAATGAGCAGTTCTTC. Translation gives CAWSNAGDPYNEQFF.

The chain joins TRBV11-2 to TRBJ2-7; possible D gene TRBD2, 6 bases. V was pared by 7 bases and J by 2 bases, with 12 bases between. Germline V gene lookup returns CDR1 SGHAT and CDR2 FQNNGV. The CDR3 totals 13 residues. The CDR3 coding sequence is TGTGCCAGCACGTTGGGCGGGGCCTACGAGCAGTACTTC. Translating it yields CASTLGGAYEQYF.